Sequencing of this T cell receptor beta chain was carried out in a study of metastatic and nonmetastatic thyroid tumors. For the study at large: From malignant and benign thyroid patients, repertoires in blood and in tumor or nodule tissue were compared. Study-level points and caveats: For both blood and tumor, malignant thyroid tumors reportedly showed significantly higher TCR beta diversity than benign nodules did.

Per the authors' pipeline: To classify distant metastasis in papillary thyroid cancer, a model was built from CDR3 differences across clinicopathological groups. Via MiXCR, TCRdb re-called the PCR reads. For this entry, the V and J calls and clone size follow TCRdb and not the study's own pipeline. The table includes around 16,000 clones, around 31% detected once. This clone is medium-sized. Its antigen is not known. Prior to thyroid surgery, none of the patients had received any treatment. The origin of this receptor is a male donor with papillary thyroid cancer or a benign thyroid nodule (not recorded which). Some clones in this sample may be carry-over from other donors' samples. Input material: tumor tissue.

The CDR3, as DNA: TGTGCCAGTAGTATAGTTGGCAGGGTAGGGACCCAGTACTTC. Translating gives CASSIVGRVGTQYF. The chain recombines TRBV19 with TRBJ2-5, with TRBD1 as a possible D gene (5 bases). With 1 base removed from V and 7 bases from J, the gap between germline ends came to 13 bases. Germline V CDR1 and CDR2: LNHDA, SQIVND (reference sequence). The CDR3 runs to 14 residues.